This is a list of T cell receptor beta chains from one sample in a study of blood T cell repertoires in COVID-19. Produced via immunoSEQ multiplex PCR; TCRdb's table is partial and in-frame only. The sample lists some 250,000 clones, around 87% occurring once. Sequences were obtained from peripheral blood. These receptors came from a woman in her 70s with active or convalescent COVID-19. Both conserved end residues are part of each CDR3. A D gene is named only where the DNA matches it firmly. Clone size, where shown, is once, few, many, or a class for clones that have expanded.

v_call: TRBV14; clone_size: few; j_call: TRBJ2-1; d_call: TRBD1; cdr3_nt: TGTGCCAGCAGCCAAGTTGGGACAGGGAAGTTCTTC; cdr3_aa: CASSQVGTGKFF
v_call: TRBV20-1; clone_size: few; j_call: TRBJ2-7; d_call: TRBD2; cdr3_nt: TGCAGTGCTAGTCACGGACTAGCGGTGAGTGCGGGACGCTACGAGCAGTACTTC; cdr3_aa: CSASHGLAVSAGRYEQYF
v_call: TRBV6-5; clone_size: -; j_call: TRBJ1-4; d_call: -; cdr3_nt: TGTGCCAGCAGTTTACGGAGGTATAATGAAAAACTGTTTTTT; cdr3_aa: CASSLRRYNEKLFF
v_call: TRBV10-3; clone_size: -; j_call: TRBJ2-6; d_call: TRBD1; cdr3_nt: TGTGCCACGGGACAGGTGATCTCTGGGGCCAACGTCCTGACTTTC; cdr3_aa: CATGQVISGANVLTF
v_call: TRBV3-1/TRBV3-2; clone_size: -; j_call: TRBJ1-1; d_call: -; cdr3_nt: TGTGCCAGCAGCTCCGGGGGTTACACTGAAGCTTTCTTT; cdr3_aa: CASSSGGYTEAFF
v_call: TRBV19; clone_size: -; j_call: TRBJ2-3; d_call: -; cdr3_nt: TGTGCCAGTAGTATAGGGGCCACGGATACGCAGTATTTT; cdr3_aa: CASSIGATDTQYF
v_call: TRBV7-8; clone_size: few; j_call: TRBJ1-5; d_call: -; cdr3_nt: TGTGCCAGCAGCTTAGCTATTGAAAGGGGATTAGTGGGCAATCAGCCCCAGCATTTT; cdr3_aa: CASSLAIERGLVGNQPQHF
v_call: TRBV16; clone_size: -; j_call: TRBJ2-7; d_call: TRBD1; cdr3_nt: TGTGCCAGCAGCCGGTACACAGGGGGGACTTACGAGCAGTACTTC; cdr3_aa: CASSRYTGGTYEQYF
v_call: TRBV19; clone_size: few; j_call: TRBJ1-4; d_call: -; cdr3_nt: TGTGCCAGTAGTATGTCGGAAAAACTGTTTTTT; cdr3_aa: CASSMSEKLFF
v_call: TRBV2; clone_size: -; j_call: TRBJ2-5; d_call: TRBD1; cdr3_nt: TGTGCCAGCAAACAGGGGGTAGGGGAGACCCAGTACTTC; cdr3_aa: CASKQGVGETQYF
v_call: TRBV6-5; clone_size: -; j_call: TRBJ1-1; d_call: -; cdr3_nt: TGTGCCAGCTCCTTGGCCCTCCTCAACACTGAAGCTTTCTTT; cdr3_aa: CASSLALLNTEAFF
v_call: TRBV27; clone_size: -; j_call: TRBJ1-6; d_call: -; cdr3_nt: TGTGCCAGCAGTTCATCCCCGGACTTGAATTCACCCCTCCACTTT; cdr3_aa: CASSSSPDLNSPLHF
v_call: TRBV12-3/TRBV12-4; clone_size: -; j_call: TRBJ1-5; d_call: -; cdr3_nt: TGTGCCAGCAGTCAACATAGCAATCAGCCCCAGCATTTT; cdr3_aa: CASSQHSNQPQHF
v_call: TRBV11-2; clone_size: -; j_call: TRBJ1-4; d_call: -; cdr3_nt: TGTGCCAGCAGCTTATACCAGGCAACTAATGAAAAACTGTTTTTT; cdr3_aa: CASSLYQATNEKLFF
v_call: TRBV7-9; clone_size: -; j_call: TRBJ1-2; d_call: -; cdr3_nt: TGTGCCAGTATCGCGGAGGGAGAATATGGCTACACCTTC; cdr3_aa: CASIAEGEYGYTF
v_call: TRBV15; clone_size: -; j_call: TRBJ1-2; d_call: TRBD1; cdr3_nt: TGTGCCACCAGCAGAGATCGGGCGGGACAGTACTATGGCTACACCTTC; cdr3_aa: CATSRDRAGQYYGYTF
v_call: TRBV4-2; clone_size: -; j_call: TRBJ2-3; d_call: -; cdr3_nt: TGTGCCAGCAGCCAAGACGTCGGACTCCTCAGCACAGATACGCAGTATTTT; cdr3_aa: CASSQDVGLLSTDTQYF
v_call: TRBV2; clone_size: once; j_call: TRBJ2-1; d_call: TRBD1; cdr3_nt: TGTGCCAGCAGTGAACGGACAGGCAGGCAGTTCTTC; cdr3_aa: CASSERTGRQFF
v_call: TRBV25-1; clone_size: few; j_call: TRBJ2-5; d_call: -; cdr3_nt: TGTGCCAGCAGTGGCACGGTTGTTAGTGAGACCCAGTACTTC; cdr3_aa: CASSGTVVSETQYF
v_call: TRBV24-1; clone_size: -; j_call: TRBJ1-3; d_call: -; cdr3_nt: TGTGCCACCAGTGACGGGGGTTTTACTGGAAACACCATATATTTT; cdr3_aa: CATSDGGFTGNTIYF
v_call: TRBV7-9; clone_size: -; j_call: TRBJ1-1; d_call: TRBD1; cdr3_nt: TGTGCCAGCAGCCTACAGGGGGACACTGAAGCTTTCTTT; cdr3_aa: CASSLQGDTEAFF
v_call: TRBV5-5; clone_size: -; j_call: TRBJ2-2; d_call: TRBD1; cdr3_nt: TGTGCCAGCAGCTTTTACAGGGGGCAGGACGGGGAGCTGTTTTTT; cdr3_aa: CASSFYRGQDGELFF
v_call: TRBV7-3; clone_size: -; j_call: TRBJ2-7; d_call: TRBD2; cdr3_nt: TGTGCCAGCAGCTCTGACACGGGGGGGCGTACCGACGAGCAGTACTTC; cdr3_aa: CASSSDTGGRTDEQYF
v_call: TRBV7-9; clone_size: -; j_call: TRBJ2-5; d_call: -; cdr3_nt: TGTGCCAGCAGCTTATCACAGTTCCAAGAGACCCAGTACTTC; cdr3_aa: CASSLSQFQETQYF
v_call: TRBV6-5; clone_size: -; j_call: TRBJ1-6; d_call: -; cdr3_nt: TGTGCCAGCAGCGCGAGCTCCTATAATTCACCCCTCCACTTT; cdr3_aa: CASSASSYNSPLHF
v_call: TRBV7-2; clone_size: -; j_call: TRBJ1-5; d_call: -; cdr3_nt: TGTGCCAGCAGCTCACAAGACAATCAGCCCCAGCATTTT; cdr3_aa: CASSSQDNQPQHF
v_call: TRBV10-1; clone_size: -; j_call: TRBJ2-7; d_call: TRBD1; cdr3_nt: TGCGCCAGCAGTGAGTGGACAGGGTACTGTCCCGAGCAGTACTTC; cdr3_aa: CASSEWTGYCPEQYF
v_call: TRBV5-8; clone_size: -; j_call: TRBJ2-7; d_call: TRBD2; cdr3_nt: TGTGCCAGCACCTCTTTCGGGGGGTTCTACTTC; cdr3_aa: CASTSFGGFYF
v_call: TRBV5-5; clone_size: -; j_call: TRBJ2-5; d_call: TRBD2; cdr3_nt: TGTGCCAGCAGCTTTGGACTAGCTCTGGAGACCCAGTACTTC; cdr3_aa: CASSFGLALETQYF
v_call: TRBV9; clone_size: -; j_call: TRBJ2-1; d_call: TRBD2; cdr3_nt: TGTGCCAGCAGCGTAGATACTAGCGGGGGCCTTGAGCAGTTCTTC; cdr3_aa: CASSVDTSGGLEQFF
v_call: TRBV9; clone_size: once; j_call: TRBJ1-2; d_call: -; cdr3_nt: TGTGCCAGCAGCGTAGAGGGAGGGACCTATGGCTACACCTTC; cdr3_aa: CASSVEGGTYGYTF
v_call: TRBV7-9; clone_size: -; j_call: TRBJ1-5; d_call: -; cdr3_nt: TGTGCCAGCAGCCCTTTGGGCAGCAGCAATCAGCCCCAGCATTTT; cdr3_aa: CASSPLGSSNQPQHF
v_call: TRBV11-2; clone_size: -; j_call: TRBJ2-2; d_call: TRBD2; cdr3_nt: TGTGCCAGCAGCCCGGAGCGGGGGTTCACCGGGGAGCTGTTTTTT; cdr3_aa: CASSPERGFTGELFF
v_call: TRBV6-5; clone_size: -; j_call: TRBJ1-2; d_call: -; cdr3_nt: TGTGCCAGCAGTTACTCAGCGTGGGGGCTGAACTATGGCTACACCTTC; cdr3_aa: CASSYSAWGLNYGYTF
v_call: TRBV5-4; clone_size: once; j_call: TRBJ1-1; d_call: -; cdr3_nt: TGTGCCAGCAGCTTGGAGAGGGCAGCGCTAAGCGACGCTGAAGCTTTCTTT; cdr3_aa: CASSLERAALSDAEAFF
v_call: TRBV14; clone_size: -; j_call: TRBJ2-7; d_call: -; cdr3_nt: TGTGCCAGTGGACAGCCGAACTACGAGCAGTACTTC; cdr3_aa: CASGQPNYEQYF
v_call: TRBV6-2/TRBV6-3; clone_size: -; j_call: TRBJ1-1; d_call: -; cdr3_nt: TGTGCCAGCAGTTACTCTGGGGGCCTGACTGCTTTCTTT; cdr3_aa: CASSYSGGLTAFF
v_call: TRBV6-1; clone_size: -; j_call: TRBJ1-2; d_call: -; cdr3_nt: TGTGCCAGCAGTGAAACAGGGAACTATGGCTACACCTTC; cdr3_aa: CASSETGNYGYTF
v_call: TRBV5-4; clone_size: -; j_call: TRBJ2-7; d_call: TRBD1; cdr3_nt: TGTGCCAGCAGTCCGCCGGGACAGGGAAGCTCCTACGAGCAGTACTTC; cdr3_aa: CASSPPGQGSSYEQYF
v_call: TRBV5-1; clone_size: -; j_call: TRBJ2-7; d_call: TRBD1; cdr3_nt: TGCGCCAGCAGCCAGGGACAGACATTCTACGAGCAGTACTTC; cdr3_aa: CASSQGQTFYEQYF
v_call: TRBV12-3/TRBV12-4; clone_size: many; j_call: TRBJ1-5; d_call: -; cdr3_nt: TGTGCCAGCAGTTTTAGTGATCAGCCCCAGCATTTT; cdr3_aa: CASSFSDQPQHF
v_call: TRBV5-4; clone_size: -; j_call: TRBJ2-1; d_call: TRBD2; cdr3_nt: TGTGCCAGCAGCCAAACTAGCGGGGGGAGGGAGGAGCAGTTCTTC; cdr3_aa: CASSQTSGGREEQFF
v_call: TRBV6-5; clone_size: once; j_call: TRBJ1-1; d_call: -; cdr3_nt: TGTGCCAGCAGGGCGGCTAAAGAAGCTTTCTTT; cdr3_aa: CASRAAKEAFF
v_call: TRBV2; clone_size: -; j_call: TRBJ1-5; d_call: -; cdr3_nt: TGTGCCAGCAGTGAAGAAGGTTGGAGTCAGCCCCAGCATTTT; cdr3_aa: CASSEEGWSQPQHF
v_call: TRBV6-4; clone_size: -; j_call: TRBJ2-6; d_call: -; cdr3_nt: TGTGCCAGCAGTTCAGGGTCCTCTGGGGCCAACGTCCTGACTTTC; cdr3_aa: CASSSGSSGANVLTF
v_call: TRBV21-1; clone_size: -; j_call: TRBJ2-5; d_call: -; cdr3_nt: TGTGCCAGCAGCAAGCCCGTCAAGACTAGCAACCAAGAGACCCAGTACTTC; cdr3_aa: CASSKPVKTSNQETQYF
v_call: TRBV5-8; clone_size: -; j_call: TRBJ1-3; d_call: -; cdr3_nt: TGTGCCAGCAGCTTCAGGGGTGGAAACACCATATATTTT; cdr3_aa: CASSFRGGNTIYF
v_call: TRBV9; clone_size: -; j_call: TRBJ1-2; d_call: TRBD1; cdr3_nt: TGTGCCAGCAGCGAGGACCGGGACAGGGCTAACTATGGCTACACCTTC; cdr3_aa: CASSEDRDRANYGYTF
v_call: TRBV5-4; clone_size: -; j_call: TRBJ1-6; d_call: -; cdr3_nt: TGTGCCAGCAGCCGTGGAGTCAGGGATGTTAATTCACCCCTCCACTTT; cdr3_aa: CASSRGVRDVNSPLHF
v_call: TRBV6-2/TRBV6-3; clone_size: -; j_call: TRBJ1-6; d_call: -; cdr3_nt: TGTGCCAGCAGTTACTCGACAGTCGGGGGTTCACCCCTCCACTTT; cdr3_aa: CASSYSTVGGSPLHF
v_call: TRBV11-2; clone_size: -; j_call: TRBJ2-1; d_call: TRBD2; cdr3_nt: TGTGCCAGCAGCTTGGAGCGGGGGCCTTACTACAATGAGCAGTTCTTC; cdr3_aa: CASSLERGPYYNEQFF
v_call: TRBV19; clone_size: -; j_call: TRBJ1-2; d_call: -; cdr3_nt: TGTGCCAGTAGTATCGCAGGGTTCGGCTACACCTTC; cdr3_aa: CASSIAGFGYTF
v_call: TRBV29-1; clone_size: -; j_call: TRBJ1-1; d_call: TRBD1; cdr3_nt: TGCAGCGTCCGTACGACAGGGGCCGGTGTTGAAGCTTTCTTT; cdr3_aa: CSVRTTGAGVEAFF
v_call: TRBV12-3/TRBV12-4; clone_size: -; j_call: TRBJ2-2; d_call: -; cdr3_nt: TGTGCCAGCAGCAATGGGCCCGGGGAGCTGTTTTTT; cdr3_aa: CASSNGPGELFF
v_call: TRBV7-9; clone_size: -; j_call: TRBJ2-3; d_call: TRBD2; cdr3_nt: TGTGCCAGCAGCTTGCGGGGGGGCGCAGATACGCAGTATTTT; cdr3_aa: CASSLRGGADTQYF
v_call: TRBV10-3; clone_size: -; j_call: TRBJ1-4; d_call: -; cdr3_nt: TGTGCCATCAGCTCCCGGGGAACGACTAATGAAAAACTGTTTTTT; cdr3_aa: CAISSRGTTNEKLFF
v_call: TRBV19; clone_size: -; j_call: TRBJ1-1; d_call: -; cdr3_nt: TGTGCCAGTAGTATCAGGGTCACCACTGAAGCTTTCTTT; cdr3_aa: CASSIRVTTEAFF
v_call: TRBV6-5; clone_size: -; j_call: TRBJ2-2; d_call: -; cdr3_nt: TGTGCCAGCAGTCTATCGACAGACGGGGAGCTGTTTTTT; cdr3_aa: CASSLSTDGELFF